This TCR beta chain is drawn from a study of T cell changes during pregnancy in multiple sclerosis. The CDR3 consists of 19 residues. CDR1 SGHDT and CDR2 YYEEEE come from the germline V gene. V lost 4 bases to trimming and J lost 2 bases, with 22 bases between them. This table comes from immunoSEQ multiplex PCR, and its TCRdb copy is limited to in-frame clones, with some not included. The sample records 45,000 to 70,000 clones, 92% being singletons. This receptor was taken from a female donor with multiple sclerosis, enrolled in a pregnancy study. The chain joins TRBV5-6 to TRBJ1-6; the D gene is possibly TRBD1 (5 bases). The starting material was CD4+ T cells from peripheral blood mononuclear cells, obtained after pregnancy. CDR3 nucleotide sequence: TGTGCCAGCAGCCCTGAACCCGTTGTCGGGGGAACCTATAATTCACCCCTCCACTTT. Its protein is CASSPEPVVGGTYNSPLHF.